This T cell receptor beta chain was identified in a study of early T cells in non-severe SARS-CoV-2 infection. TCRdb called the 5' RACE reads again in MiXCR, with one record for every CDR3 protein. Of tens of thousands of distinct CDR3 sequences listed, around 15% are singletons. Trimming stripped 1 base from V and 2 bases from J, with 5 bases between. The CDR3 length is 13 residues. In its sample, this clonotype was seen once. The TCR was taken from an adult who was a healthcare worker with PCR-confirmed SARS-CoV-2 infection or an uninfected control (not recorded which). The chain has TRBV12-3 or TRBV12-4 and TRBJ2-5; no reliable D call. Sequencing was done on a sample of whole blood. The CDR3 spells CASSLDWQETQYF. As DNA, the CDR3 is TGTGCCAGCAGTTTAGACTGGCAAGAGACCCAGTACTTC.